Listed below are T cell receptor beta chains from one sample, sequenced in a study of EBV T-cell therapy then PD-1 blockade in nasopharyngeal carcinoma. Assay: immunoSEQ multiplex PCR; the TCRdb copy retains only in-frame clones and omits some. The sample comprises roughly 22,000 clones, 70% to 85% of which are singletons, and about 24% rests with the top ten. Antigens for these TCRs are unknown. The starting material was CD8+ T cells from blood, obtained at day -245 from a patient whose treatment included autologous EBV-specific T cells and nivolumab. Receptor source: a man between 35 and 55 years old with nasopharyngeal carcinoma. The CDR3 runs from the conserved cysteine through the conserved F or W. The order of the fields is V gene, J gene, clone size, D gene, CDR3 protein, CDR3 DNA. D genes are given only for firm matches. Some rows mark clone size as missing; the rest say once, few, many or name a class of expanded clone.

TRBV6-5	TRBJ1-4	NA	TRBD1	CASSYTPTGGHEKLFF	TGTGCCAGCAGTTACACTCCGACAGGGGGTCATGAAAAACTGTTTTTT
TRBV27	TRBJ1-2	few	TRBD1	CASSFGQGVYGYTF	TGTGCCAGCAGTTTTGGGCAGGGGGTCTATGGCTACACCTTC
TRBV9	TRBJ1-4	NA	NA	CASSAGVEGWEKLFF	TGTGCCAGCAGCGCGGGTGTTGAGGGGTGGGAAAAACTGTTTTTT
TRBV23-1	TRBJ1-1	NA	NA	CASGGLNTEAFF	TGCGCCAGCGGGGGGTTGAACACTGAAGCTTTCTTT
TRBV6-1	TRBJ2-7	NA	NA	CASSESVESKGSEQYF	TGTGCCAGCAGTGAAAGTGTTGAGTCGAAGGGTTCCGAGCAGTACTTC
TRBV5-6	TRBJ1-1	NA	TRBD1	CASSYDRDTEAFF	TGTGCCAGCAGCTACGACAGGGACACTGAAGCTTTCTTT
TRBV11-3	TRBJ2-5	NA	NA	CASSLGTSETQYF	TGTGCCAGCAGCTTAGGTACTTCGGAGACCCAGTACTTC
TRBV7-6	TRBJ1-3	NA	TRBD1	CASSAERQGSGNTIYF	TGTGCCAGCAGCGCCGAGCGACAGGGCTCTGGAAACACCATATATTTT
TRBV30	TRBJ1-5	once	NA	CAWSLDAGNQPQHF	TGTGCCTGGAGCCTAGATGCGGGGAATCAGCCCCAGCATTTT
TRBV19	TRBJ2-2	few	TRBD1	CASSKQGARGTGELFF	TGTGCCAGTAGTAAACAGGGGGCAAGGGGAACCGGGGAGCTGTTTTTT
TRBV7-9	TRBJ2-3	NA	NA	CASSPQTGRVTDTQYF	TGTGCCAGCAGCCCACAAACAGGGAGAGTGACAGATACGCAGTATTTT
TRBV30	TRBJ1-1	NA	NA	CARSQNTEAFF	TGTGCCAGATCACAGAACACTGAAGCTTTCTTT
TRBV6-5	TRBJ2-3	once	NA	CASSTAGDTQYF	TGTGCCAGCAGTACCGCGGGAGATACGCAGTATTTT
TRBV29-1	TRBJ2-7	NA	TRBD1	CSVLGTGTFKQYF	TGCAGCGTGCTTGGGACAGGGACCTTCAAGCAGTACTTC
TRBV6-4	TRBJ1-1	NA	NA	CASRDRPNTEAFF	TGTGCCAGCAGAGACAGACCGAACACTGAAGCTTTCTTT
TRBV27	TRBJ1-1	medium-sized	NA	CASSPRNTEAFF	TGTGCCAGCAGTCCCCGGAACACTGAAGCTTTCTTT
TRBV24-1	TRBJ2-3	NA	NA	CATSDLEGDTDTQYF	TGTGCCACCAGTGATTTGGAGGGGGACACAGATACGCAGTATTTT
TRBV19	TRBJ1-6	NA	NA	CASSVEYDSSYNSPLHF	TGTGCCAGTAGTGTGGAATACGACAGCTCCTATAATTCACCCCTCCACTTT
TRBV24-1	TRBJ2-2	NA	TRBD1	CATSDLGQGNTGELFF	TGTGCCACCAGTGATTTGGGACAGGGGAACACCGGGGAGCTGTTTTTT
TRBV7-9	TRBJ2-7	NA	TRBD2	CASSSISVQQRGPYEQYF	TGTGCCAGCAGCTCAATCTCAGTTCAGCAGCGGGGCCCCTACGAGCAGTACTTC
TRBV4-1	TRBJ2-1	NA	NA	CASSPEGAGYNEQFF	TGCGCCAGCAGCCCGGAAGGGGCCGGCTACAATGAGCAGTTCTTC
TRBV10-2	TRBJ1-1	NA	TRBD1	CASSDETGVDGSMNTEAFF	TGCGCCAGCAGTGATGAGACAGGGGTAGACGGGTCAATGAACACTGAAGCTTTCTTT
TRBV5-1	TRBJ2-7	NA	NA	CASSAAGGFPHEQYF	TGCGCCAGCAGCGCGGCCGGAGGGTTCCCCCACGAGCAGTACTTC
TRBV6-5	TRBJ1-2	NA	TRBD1	CATFGQGGGGYTF	TGTGCCACCTTTGGACAGGGGGGAGGTGGCTACACCTTC
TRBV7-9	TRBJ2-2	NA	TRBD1	CASSPGQGAGELFF	TGTGCCAGCAGCCCCGGACAGGGGGCCGGGGAGCTGTTTTTT
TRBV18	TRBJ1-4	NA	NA	CASSPVPAGVVYATNEKLFF	TGTGCCAGCTCACCAGTTCCCGCAGGGGTCGTTTACGCAACTAATGAAAAACTGTTTTTT
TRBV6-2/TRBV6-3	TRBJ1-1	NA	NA	CASSSGVGNTEAFF	TGTGCCAGCAGCTCGGGGGTAGGGAACACTGAAGCTTTCTTT
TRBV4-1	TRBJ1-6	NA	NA	CASSAYPRVNSPLHF	TGCGCCAGCAGCGCCTACCCAAGGGTTAATTCACCCCTCCACTTT
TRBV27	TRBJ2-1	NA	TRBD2	CASRRGGMNEQFF	TGTGCCAGCAGGCGGGGGGGCATGAATGAGCAGTTCTTC
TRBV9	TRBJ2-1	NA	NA	CASSVGPNEQFF	TGTGCCAGCAGCGTAGGGCCGAATGAGCAGTTCTTC
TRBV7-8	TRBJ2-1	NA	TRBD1	CASSFYRGSEQFF	TGTGCCAGCAGCTTTTACAGGGGCAGTGAGCAGTTCTTC
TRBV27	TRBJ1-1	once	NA	CASSLSRSTEAFF	TGTGCCAGCAGTCTCTCTCGTAGCACTGAAGCTTTCTTT
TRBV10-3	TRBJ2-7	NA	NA	CAISPTGSYEQYF	TGTGCCATCAGCCCGACTGGCTCCTACGAGCAGTACTTC
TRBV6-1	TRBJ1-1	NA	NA	CASSEEAGGTTEAFF	TGTGCCAGCAGTGAAGAAGCCGGGGGCACGACTGAAGCTTTCTTT
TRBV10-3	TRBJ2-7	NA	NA	CAISEPQKGTYYEQYF	TGTGCCATCAGTGAGCCCCAGAAGGGGACCTACTACGAGCAGTACTTC
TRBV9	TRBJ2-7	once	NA	CASSPRDTPYEQYF	TGTGCCAGCAGCCCCCGGGACACTCCCTACGAGCAGTACTTC
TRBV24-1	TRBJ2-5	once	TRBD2	CATSDSQRGVEETQYF	TGTGCCACCAGTGATTCCCAGCGGGGGGTGGAGGAGACCCAGTACTTC
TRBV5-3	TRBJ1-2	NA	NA	CARSYMHQTANYGYTF	TGTGCCAGAAGCTATATGCATCAAACCGCTAACTATGGCTACACCTTC
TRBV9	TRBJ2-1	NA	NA	CASSGGGGLENEQFF	TGTGCCAGCAGCGGAGGAGGGGGCTTGGAAAATGAGCAGTTCTTC
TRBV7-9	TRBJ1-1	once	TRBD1	CASSTSDRALEAFF	TGTGCCAGCAGCACCTCGGACAGGGCGCTTGAAGCTTTCTTT
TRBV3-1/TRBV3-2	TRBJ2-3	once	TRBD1	CASSKLPWTGYTDTQYF	TGTGCCAGCAGCAAACTCCCTTGGACAGGGTACACAGATACGCAGTATTTT
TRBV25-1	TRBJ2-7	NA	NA	CASSELGPEQYF	TGTGCCAGCAGTGAATTGGGGCCGGAGCAGTACTTC
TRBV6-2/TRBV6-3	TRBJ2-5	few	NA	CASSRTEQETQYF	TGTGCCAGCAGTCGGACAGAGCAAGAGACCCAGTACTTC
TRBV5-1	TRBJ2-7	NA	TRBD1	CASSSDRAQQYF	TGCGCCAGCAGCTCAGACAGGGCTCAGCAGTACTTC
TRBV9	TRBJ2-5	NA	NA	CASSDRGGPQETQYF	TGTGCCAGCAGCGACCGCGGGGGCCCACAAGAGACCCAGTACTTC
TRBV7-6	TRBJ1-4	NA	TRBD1	CASSSRRQGYANEKLFF	TGTGCCAGCAGCTCACGTCGACAGGGATACGCTAATGAAAAACTGTTTTTT
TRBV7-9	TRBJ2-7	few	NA	CASSLDERSYEQYF	TGTGCCAGCAGCTTAGATGAGAGAAGCTACGAGCAGTACTTC
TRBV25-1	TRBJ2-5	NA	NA	CASSHFWPPEGDQETQYF	TGTGCCAGCAGCCACTTTTGGCCACCGGAGGGGGACCAAGAGACCCAGTACTTC
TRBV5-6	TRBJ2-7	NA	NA	CASSLGSVLWREQYF	TGTGCCAGCAGCTTGGGCTCGGTCCTCTGGCGGGAGCAGTACTTC
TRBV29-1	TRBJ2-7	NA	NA	CSVKSGTLAYEQYF	TGCAGCGTTAAATCCGGGACACTAGCCTACGAGCAGTACTTC